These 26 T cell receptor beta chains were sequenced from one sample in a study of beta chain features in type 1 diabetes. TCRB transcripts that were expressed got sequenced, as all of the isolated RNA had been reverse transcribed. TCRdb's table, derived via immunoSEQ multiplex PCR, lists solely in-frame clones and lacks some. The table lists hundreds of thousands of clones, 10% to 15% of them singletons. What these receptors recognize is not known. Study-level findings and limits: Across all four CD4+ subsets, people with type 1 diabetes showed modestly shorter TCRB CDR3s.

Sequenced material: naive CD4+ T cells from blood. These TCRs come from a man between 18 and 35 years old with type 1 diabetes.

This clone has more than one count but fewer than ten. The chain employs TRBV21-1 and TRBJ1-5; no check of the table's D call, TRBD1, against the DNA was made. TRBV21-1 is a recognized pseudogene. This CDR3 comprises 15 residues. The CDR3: CASTPGQGNNQPQHF. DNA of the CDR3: TGTGCCAGCACCCCGGGACAGGGAAACAATCAGCCCCAGCATTTT.

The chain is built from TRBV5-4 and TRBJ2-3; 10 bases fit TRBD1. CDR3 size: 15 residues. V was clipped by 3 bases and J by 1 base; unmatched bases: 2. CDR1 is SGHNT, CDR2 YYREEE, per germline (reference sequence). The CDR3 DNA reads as TGTGCCAGCAGCTCCGGGACAGGGGGCACAGATACGCAGTATTTT. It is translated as CASSSGTGGTDTQYF.

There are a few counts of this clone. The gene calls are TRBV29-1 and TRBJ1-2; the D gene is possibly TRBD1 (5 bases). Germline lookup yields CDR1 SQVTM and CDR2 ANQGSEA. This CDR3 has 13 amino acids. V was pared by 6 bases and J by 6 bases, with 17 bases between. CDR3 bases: TGCAGCGTCACTCGAGGGGCGCCCGATGGCTACACCTTC. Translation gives CSVTRGAPDGYTF.

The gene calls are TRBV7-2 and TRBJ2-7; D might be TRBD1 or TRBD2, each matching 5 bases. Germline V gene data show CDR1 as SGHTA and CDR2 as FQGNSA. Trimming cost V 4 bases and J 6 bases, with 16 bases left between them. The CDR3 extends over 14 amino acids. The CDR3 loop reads CASSSAGSVSEQYF. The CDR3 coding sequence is TGTGCCAGCAGCTCGGCAGGGAGCGTAAGCGAGCAGTACTTC. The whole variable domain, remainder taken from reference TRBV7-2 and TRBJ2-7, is GAGVSQSPSNKVTEKGKDVELRCDPISGHTALYWYRQSLGQGLEFLIYFQGNSAPDKSGLPSDRFSAERTGGSVSTLTIQRTQQEDSAVYLCASSSAGSVSEQYFGPGTRLTVT.

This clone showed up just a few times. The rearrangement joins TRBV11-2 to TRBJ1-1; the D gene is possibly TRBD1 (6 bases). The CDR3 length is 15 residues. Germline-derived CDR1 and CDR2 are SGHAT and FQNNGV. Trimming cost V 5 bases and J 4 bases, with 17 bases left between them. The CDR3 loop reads CASSPQQGGSTEAFF. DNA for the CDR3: TGTGCCAGCAGCCCTCAACAGGGTGGGTCCACTGAAGCTTTCTTT.

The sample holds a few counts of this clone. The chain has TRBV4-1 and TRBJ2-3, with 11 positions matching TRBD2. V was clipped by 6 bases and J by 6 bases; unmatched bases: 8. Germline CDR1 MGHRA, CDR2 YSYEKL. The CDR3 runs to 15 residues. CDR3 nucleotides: TGCGCCAGCAGGCCTACTAGCGGGGGCAAGGATACGCAGTATTTT. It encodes CASRPTSGGKDTQYF.

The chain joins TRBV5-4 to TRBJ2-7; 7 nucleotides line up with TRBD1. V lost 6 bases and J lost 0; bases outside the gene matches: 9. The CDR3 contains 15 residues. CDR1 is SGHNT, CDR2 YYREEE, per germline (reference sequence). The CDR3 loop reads CASTQDRTVSYEQYF. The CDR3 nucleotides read TGTGCCAGCACCCAGGACAGGACCGTCTCCTACGAGCAGTACTTC.

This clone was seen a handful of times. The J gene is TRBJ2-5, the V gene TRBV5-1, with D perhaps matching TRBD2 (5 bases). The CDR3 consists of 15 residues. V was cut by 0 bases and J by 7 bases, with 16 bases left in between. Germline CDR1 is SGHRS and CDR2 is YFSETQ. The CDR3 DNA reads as TGCGCCAGCAGCTTGGAGTTAGCCGGGGAAGGGACCCAGTACTTC. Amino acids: CASSLELAGEGTQYF.

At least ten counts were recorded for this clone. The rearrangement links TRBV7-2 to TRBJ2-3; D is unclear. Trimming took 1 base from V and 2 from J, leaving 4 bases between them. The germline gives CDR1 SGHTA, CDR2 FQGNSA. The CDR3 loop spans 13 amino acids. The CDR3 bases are TGTGCCAGCAGCTTAGATAACACAGATACGCAGTATTTT. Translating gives CASSLDNTDTQYF. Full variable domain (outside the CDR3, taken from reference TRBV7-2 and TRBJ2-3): GAGVSQSPSNKVTEKGKDVELRCDPISGHTALYWYRQSLGQGLEFLIYFQGNSAPDKSGLPSDRFSAERTGGSVSTLTIQRTQQEDSAVYLCASSLDNTDTQYFGPGTRLTVL.

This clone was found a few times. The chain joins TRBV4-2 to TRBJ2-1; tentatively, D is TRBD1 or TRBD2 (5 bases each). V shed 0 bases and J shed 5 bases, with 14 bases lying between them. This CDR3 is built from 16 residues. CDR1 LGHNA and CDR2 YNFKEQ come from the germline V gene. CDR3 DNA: TGTGCCAGCAGCCAAGATTGGGGGATCGTAAACAATGAGCAGTTCTTC. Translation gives CASSQDWGIVNNEQFF.

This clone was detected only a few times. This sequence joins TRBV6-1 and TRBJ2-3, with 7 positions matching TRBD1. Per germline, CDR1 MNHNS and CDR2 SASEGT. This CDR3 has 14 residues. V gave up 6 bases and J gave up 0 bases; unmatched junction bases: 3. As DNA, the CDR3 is TGTGCCAGCAGGAGGGGGCCTAGCACAGATACGCAGTATTTT. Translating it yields CASRRGPSTDTQYF.

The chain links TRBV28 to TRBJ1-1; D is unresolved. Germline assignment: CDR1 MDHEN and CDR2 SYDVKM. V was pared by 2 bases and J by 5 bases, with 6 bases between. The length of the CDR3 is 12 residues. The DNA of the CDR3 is TGTGCCAGCAGTTTAGGCTTGACTGAAGCTTTCTTT. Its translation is CASSLGLTEAFF.

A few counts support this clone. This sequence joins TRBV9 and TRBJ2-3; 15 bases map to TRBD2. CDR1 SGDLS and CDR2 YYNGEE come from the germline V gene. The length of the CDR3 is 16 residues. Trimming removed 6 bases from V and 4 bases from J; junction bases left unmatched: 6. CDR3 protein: CASTTGTSGGSDTQYF. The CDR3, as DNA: TGTGCCAGCACCACTGGGACTAGCGGGGGGTCAGATACGCAGTATTTT.

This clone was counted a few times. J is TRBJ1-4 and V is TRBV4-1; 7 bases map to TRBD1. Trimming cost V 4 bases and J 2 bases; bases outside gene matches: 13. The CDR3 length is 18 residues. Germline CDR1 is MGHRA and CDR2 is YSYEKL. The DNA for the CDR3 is TGCGCCAGCAGCCCCAGGGGGGGACCGTCAGACACTAATGAAAAACTGTTTTTT. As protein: CASSPRGGPSDTNEKLFF.

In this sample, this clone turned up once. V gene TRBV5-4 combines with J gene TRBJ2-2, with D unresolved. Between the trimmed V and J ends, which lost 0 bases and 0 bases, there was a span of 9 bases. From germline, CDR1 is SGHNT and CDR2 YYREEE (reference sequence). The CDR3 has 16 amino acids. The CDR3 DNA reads TGTGCCAGCAGCTTGGACAGCCCCCCGAACACCGGGGAGCTGTTTTTT. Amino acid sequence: CASSLDSPPNTGELFF.

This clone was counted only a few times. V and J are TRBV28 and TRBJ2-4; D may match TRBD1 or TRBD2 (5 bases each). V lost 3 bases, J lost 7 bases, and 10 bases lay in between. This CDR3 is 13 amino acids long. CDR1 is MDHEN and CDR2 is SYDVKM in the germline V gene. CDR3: CASSFQGRNIQYF. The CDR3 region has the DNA TGTGCCAGCAGTTTCCAGGGACGTAACATTCAGTACTTC.

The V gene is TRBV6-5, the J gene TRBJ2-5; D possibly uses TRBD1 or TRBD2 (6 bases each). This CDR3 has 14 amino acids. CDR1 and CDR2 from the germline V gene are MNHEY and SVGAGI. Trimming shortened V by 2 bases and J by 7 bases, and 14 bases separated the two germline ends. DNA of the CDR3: TGTGCCAGCAGTTACGGGGGGAAGGGGGTGACCCAGTACTTC. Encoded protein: CASSYGGKGVTQYF.

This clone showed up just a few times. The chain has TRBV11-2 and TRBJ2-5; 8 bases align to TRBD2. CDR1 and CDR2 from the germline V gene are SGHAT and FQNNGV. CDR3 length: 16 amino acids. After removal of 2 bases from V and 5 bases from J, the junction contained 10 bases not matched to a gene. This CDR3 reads CASSLNPGLGVETQYF. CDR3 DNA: TGTGCCAGCAGCTTAAATCCGGGACTAGGAGTGGAGACCCAGTACTTC.

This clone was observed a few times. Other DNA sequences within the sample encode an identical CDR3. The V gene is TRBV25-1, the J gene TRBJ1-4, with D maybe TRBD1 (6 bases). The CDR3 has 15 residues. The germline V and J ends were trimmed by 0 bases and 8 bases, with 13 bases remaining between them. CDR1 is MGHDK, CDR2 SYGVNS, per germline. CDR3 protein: CASSEYRGAEEKLFF. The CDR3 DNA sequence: TGTGCCAGCAGTGAATACCGGGGGGCGGAGGAAAAACTGTTTTTT.

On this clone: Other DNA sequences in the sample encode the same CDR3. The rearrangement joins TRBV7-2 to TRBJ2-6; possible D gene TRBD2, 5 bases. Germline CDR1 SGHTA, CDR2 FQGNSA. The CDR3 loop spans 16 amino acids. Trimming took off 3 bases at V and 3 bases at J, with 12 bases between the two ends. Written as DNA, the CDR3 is TGTGCCAGCAGCTTCTCGTGGGAGCGTGGGGCCAACGTCCTGACTTTC. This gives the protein CASSFSWERGANVLTF. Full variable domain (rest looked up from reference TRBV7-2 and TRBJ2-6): GAGVSQSPSNKVTEKGKDVELRCDPISGHTALYWYRQSLGQGLEFLIYFQGNSAPDKSGLPSDRFSAERTGGSVSTLTIQRTQQEDSAVYLCASSFSWERGANVLTFGAGSRLTVL.

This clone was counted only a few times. The CDR3 loop is CASSLTSLGRKYEQYF. In nucleotides, the CDR3 is TGCGCCAGCAGCTTGACATCCTTGGGCCGTAAGTACGAGCAGTACTTC. J is TRBJ2-7 and V is TRBV5-1, with unresolved D. The CDR3 has 16 amino acids. The V gene's germline CDR1 is SGHRS and CDR2 YFSETQ. Trimming stripped 1 base from V and 4 bases from J, with 18 bases between. Full variable domain (rest looked up from reference TRBV5-1 and TRBJ2-7): KAGVTQTPRYLIKTRGQQVTLSCSPISGHRSVSWYQQTPGQGLQFLFEYFSETQRNKGNFPGRFSGRQFSNSRSEMNVSTLELGDSALYLCASSLTSLGRKYEQYFGPGTRLTVT.

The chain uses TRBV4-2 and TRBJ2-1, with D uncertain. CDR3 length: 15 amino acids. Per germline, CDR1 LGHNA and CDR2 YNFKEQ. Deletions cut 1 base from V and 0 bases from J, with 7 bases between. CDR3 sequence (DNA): TGTGCCAGCAGCCAAGGGACGAGCTCCTACAATGAGCAGTTCTTC. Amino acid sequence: CASSQGTSSYNEQFF.

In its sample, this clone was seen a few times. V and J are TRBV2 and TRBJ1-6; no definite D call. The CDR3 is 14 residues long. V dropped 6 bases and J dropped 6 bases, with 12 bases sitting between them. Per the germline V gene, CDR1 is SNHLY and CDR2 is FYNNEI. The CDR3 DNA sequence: TGTGCCAGCAGGGGCCCGGGCTCTAATTCACCCCTCCACTTT. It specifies CASRGPGSNSPLHF.

The CDR3 sequence is CAWSVIQVNQPQHF. The CDR3 DNA follows: TGTGCCTGGAGTGTAATACAGGTGAATCAGCCCCAGCATTTT. V is TRBV30 and J is TRBJ1-5; possible D gene TRBD1, 5 bases. The CDR3 loop spans 14 amino acids. V lost 0 bases to trimming and J lost 4 bases, with 10 bases between them. Per the germline V gene, CDR1 is GTSNPN and CDR2 is SVGIG (reference sequence).

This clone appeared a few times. CDR3 sequence reads: CASSYSGTGLTQYF. For the CDR3, the DNA is TGTGCCAGCAGTTACTCCGGGACAGGGTTAACCCAGTACTTC. The gene calls are TRBV6-5 and TRBJ2-5; 9 nucleotides agree with TRBD1. V lost 0 bases to trimming and J lost 8 bases; unmatched junction nucleotides: 4. This CDR3 comprises 14 residues. Germline V gene sequence: CDR1 MNHEY, CDR2 SVGAGI.

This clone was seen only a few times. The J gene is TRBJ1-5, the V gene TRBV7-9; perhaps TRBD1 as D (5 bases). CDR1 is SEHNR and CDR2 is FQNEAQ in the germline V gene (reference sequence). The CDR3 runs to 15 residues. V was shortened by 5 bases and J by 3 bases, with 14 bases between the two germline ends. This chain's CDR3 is CASSMGGSVNQPQHF. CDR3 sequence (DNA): TGTGCCAGCAGCATGGGGGGAAGTGTCAATCAGCCCCAGCATTTT.